One sample yielded the 19 T cell receptor beta chains listed below, sequenced in a study of cytomegalovirus exposure and HLA in healthy donors. PCR used 60 Vbeta primers and 13 Jbeta primers. The table came from immunoSEQ multiplex PCR; TCRdb's copy has only in-frame clones and leaves some out. The repertoire holds about 130,000 clones, about 80% seen once, with approximately 1% in the top ten. Sequencing input: PBMCs. The receptors here all came from a human donor in good health.

The rearrangement joins TRBV19 to TRBJ1-5; D ambiguous. The V and J ends lost 2 bases and 0 bases respectively, with 5 bases between them. Germline-derived CDR1 and CDR2 are LNHDA and SQIVND (reference sequence). This CDR3 has 14 residues. The CDR3 bases are TGTGCCAGTAGTATACAGAATAGCAATCAGCCCCAGCATTTT. This codes for CASSIQNSNQPQHF.

This clone has a handful of counts. The V and J genes are TRBV19 and TRBJ2-3; 12 bases fit TRBD1. V lost 11 bases, J lost 6 bases, and 12 bases stayed unmatched. The CDR3 runs to 15 residues. Germline V gives CDR1 LNHDA, CDR2 SQIVND (reference sequence). CDR3 sequence: CAPFPPGQGADTQYF. The CDR3 DNA sequence: TGTGCCCCGTTCCCCCCGGGACAGGGGGCGGATACGCAGTATTTT.

The chain is built from TRBV28 and TRBJ2-3, with a possible D match to TRBD1 (6 bases). CDR3 length: 15 residues. Per the germline V gene, CDR1 is MDHEN and CDR2 is SYDVKM. Trimming removed 0 bases from V and 5 bases from J, with 12 bases in between. The CDR3 DNA sequence: TGTGCCAGCAGTTTATGGTTAGGGGGTGTAGATACGCAGTATTTT. Translating gives CASSLWLGGVDTQYF. Combining the CDR3 with reference TRBV28 and TRBJ2-3 gives the whole variable domain DVKVTQSSRYLVKRTGEKVFLECVQDMDHENMFWYRQDPGLGLRLIYFSYDVKMKEKGDIPEGYSVSREKKERFSLILESASTNQTSMYLCASSLWLGGVDTQYFGPGTRLTVL.

This sequence joins TRBV14 and TRBJ2-2, with D unclear. CDR3 size: 14 residues. Germline V gene data show CDR1 as SGHDN and CDR2 as FVKESK. V shed 4 bases and J shed 1 base, with 7 bases lying between them. The CDR3 spells CASSPSLNTGELFF. The CDR3, as DNA: TGTGCCAGCAGCCCCTCGTTGAACACCGGGGAGCTGTTTTTT.

The chain combines TRBV7-9 with TRBJ1-1, with a possible D match to TRBD1 (6 bases). Germline CDR1 is SEHNR and CDR2 is FQNEAQ (reference sequence). V was cut by 5 bases and J by 8 bases, with 15 bases left in between. This CDR3 is built from 13 residues. The CDR3 spells CASSPTGRAEAFF. CDR3 sequence (DNA): TGTGCCAGCAGCCCAACAGGGCGGGCCGAAGCTTTCTTT.

The chain joins TRBV6-5 to TRBJ2-3; maybe TRBD2 (6 bases). Looked up from germline, CDR1 is MNHEY and CDR2 is SVGAGI. Trimming shortened V by 2 bases and J by 6 bases, and 12 bases separated the two germline ends. The CDR3 is made up of 14 amino acids. CDR3 protein: CASSYGGDRDTQYF. In DNA, the CDR3 is TGTGCCAGCAGTTACGGAGGGGACCGGGATACGCAGTATTTT.

V is TRBV2 and J is TRBJ1-5; 10 bases agree with TRBD1. The trim removed 7 bases at V and 3 bases at J, leaving 6 bases unmatched. This CDR3 is 15 amino acids long. Germline V gene sequence: CDR1 SNHLY, CDR2 FYNNEI. This CDR3 reads CASTPTGGFNQPQHF. DNA for the CDR3: TGTGCCAGCACCCCGACAGGGGGCTTCAATCAGCCCCAGCATTTT.

The chain recombines TRBV6-6 with TRBJ1-6, with 8 nucleotides matching TRBD1. With V trimmed by 2 bases and J by 7 bases, 7 bases remained unmatched. CDR1 and CDR2 from the germline V gene are MNHNY and SVGAGI (reference sequence). The CDR3 is 16 residues long. In DNA form, the CDR3 reads TGTGCCAGCAGTTACGGGACAGGCCTTCACAATTCACCCCTCCACTTT. The encoded protein is CASSYGTGLHNSPLHF.

This clone is a singleton in its sample. This chain uses TRBV28 with TRBJ2-1; D remains unclear. The V gene's germline CDR1 is MDHEN and CDR2 SYDVKM. This CDR3 has 12 amino acids. V lost 2 bases and J 9 bases, leaving 8 bases between the germline ends. The CDR3 is CASSLPHPEQFF. The CDR3 nucleotides are TGTGCCAGCAGTTTACCACATCCTGAGCAGTTCTTC. Full variable domain (remainder filled in from reference TRBV28 and TRBJ2-1): DVKVTQSSRYLVKRTGEKVFLECVQDMDHENMFWYRQDPGLGLRLIYFSYDVKMKEKGDIPEGYSVSREKKERFSLILESASTNQTSMYLCASSLPHPEQFFGPGTRLTVL.

V gene TRBV13 combines with J gene TRBJ1-5; 8 nucleotides match TRBD1. V was pared by 5 bases and J by 9 bases, with 9 bases of the junction left unmatched. CDR1 and CDR2 (germline): PRHDT, FYEKMQ (reference sequence). This CDR3 is built from 14 residues. CDR3 DNA: TGTGCCAGCAGCCGTCGGACAGGGTCCGGGCCCCAGCATTTT. It codes for CASSRRTGSGPQHF.

Only one count was recorded for this clone. J is TRBJ2-7 and V is TRBV7-6; TRBD2 agrees at 15 bases. The CDR3 is 16 amino acids. CDR1 is SGHVS, CDR2 FNYEAQ, per germline. Trimming at V came to 5 bases and at J to 3 bases, leaving 5 bases not matched to a gene. CDR3 loop: CASSPWTSGGDYEQYF. Here the CDR3 DNA reads TGTGCCAGCAGCCCCTGGACTAGCGGGGGGGACTACGAGCAGTACTTC.

This clone was picked up one time. The chain combines TRBV6-1 with TRBJ2-7; tentatively, D is TRBD2 (6 bases). CDR1 is MNHNS and CDR2 is SASEGT in the germline V gene. The CDR3 runs 17 residues. V lost 1 base, J lost 5 bases, and 21 bases lay in between. This CDR3 is CASSEGLAGFVRDEQYF. CDR3 in DNA: TGTGCCAGCAGTGAAGGGCTTGCGGGATTTGTTAGGGACGAGCAGTACTTC.

This clone was seen just once. The chain links TRBV7-9 to TRBJ1-2; 7 bases match TRBD1. The V gene end was trimmed by 6 bases and the J gene end by 6 bases; junction bases not matched to a gene: 10. Germline V CDR1 and CDR2: SEHNR, FQNEAQ (reference sequence). This CDR3 is 14 amino acids long. The DNA of the CDR3 is TGTGCCAGCAGTCAAACCGGGACAGATCATGGCTACACCTTC. It encodes CASSQTGTDHGYTF.

The V and J genes are TRBV29-1 and TRBJ1-2, with 11 bases that match TRBD1. There are 14 residues in the CDR3. Germline V lookup: CDR1 SQVTM, CDR2 ANQGSEA. V lost 0 bases to trimming and J lost 4 bases; unmatched junction nucleotides: 1. The CDR3 region has the DNA TGCAGCGTTGAAGAAGGGACAGGGGGCTATGGCTACACCTTC. This codes for CSVEEGTGGYGYTF.

The DNA for the CDR3 is TGTGCCAGCTCACCCCCAGATATTCAGGGGGCGCATGGCTACACCTTC. Encoded protein: CASSPPDIQGAHGYTF. The chain is built from TRBV28 and TRBJ1-2; 8 bases are shared with TRBD1. The length of the CDR3 is 16 residues. CDR1 is MDHEN and CDR2 is SYDVKM in the germline V gene. V shed 8 bases and J 6 bases; nucleotides not matched to a gene: 17.

The chain carries TRBV5-1 and TRBJ2-4; D possibly corresponds to TRBD2 (6 bases). The CDR3 totals 15 residues. Trimming took off 3 bases at V and 8 bases at J, with 18 bases between the two ends. Per germline, CDR1 SGHRS and CDR2 YFSETQ. The CDR3 nucleotides are TGCGCCAGCAGCTCGAACCCTGTCGGGGGTTACATTCAGTACTTC. Encoded protein: CASSSNPVGGYIQYF.

This chain connects TRBV4-1 to TRBJ1-1, with TRBD1 matching 10 bases. J was trimmed by 7 bases and V by 1 base; bases with no gene match: 3. The CDR3 has 14 residues. Germline values: CDR1 MGHRA, CDR2 YSYEKL. CDR3 residues: CASSQVGTGDEAFF. CDR3 nucleotides: TGCGCCAGCAGCCAAGTTGGGACAGGGGATGAAGCTTTCTTT.

V is TRBV1 and J is TRBJ2-3; TRBD2, the table's D call, lacks a check against the DNA. TRBV1 is described as a pseudogene. This CDR3 contains 16 residues. The CDR3 is CTSSQEDYSRTDTQYF. As DNA, the CDR3 is TGCACCAGCAGCCAAGAAGATTACTCTCGCACAGATACGCAGTATTTT.

The chain links TRBV19 to TRBJ1-1; D may be TRBD1 (6 bases). Germline CDR1 LNHDA, CDR2 SQIVND (reference sequence). The CDR3 has 17 residues. Trimming took off 3 bases at V and 1 base at J, with 18 bases between the two ends. CDR3 in DNA: TGTGCCAGTAGTATCAGGGGAATCACCCAATCGAACACTGAAGCTTTCTTT. As protein: CASSIRGITQSNTEAFF. The full variable domain, with the rest looked up from reference TRBV19 and TRBJ1-1, is DGGITQSPKYLFRKEGQNVTLSCEQNLNHDAMYWYRQDPGQGLRLIYYSQIVNDFQKGDIAEGYSVSREKKESFPLTVTSAQKNPTAFYLCASSIRGITQSNTEAFFGQGTRLTVV.